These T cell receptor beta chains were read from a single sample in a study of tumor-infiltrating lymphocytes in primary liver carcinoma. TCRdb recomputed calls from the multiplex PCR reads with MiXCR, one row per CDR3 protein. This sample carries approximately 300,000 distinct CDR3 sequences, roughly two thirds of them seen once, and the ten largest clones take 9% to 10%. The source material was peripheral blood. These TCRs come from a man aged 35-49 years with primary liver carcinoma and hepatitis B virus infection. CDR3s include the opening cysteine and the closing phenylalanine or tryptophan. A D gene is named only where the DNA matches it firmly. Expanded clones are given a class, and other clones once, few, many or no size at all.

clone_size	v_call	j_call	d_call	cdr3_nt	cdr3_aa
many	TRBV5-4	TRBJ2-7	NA	TGTGCCAGCAGCTCAAGGGACTTCCCCTACGAGCAGTACTTC	CASSSRDFPYEQYF
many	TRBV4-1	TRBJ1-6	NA	TGCGCCAGCAGCCAAGAAACCAAATGGGGACCACCCCTCCACTTT	CASSQETKWGPPLHF
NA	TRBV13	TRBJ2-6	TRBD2	TGTGCCAGCAGCTTAGGGGCTAGCGGGAGCTCTTGGGCCAACGTCCTGACTTTC	CASSLGASGSSWANVLTF
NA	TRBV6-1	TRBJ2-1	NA	TGTGCCAGCAGGAACAGGGCCAACAATGGACAGTTCTTC	CASRNRANNGQFF
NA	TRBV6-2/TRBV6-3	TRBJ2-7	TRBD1	TGTGCCAGCACGGAGTCAGGGGGCTACGAGCAGTACTTC	CASTESGGYEQYF
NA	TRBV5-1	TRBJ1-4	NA	TGCGCCAGCAGCGTGGCTCCCTTGGGGACGAATGAAAAACTGTTTTTT	CASSVAPLGTNEKLFF
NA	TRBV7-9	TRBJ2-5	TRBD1	TGTGCCAACAGGCCCCGGACAGGGATAGAGACCCGGTACTTC	CANRPRTGIETRYF
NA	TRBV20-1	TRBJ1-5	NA	TGCAGTGCTATTGTCCCACTCAGCGGCAATCAGCCCCAGCATTTT	CSAIVPLSGNQPQHF
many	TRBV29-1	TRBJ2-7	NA	TGCAGCGTCCCCCGAGTAGGGGCCGCCTACGAGCAGTACTTC	CSVPRVGAAYEQYF
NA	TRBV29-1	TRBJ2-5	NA	TGCAGCGTGGGGCCGATAGAGATCCGGTACTTC	CSVGPIEIRYF
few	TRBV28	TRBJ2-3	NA	TGTGCCAGCAGTTCGACGGGAGAGGGCTGGGGAGATACGCAGTATTTT	CASSSTGEGWGDTQYF
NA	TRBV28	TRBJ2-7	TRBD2	TGTGCCAGCAGTTCCGGGACTAGCGGACCCTACGTGCAGTACTTC	CASSSGTSGPYVQYF